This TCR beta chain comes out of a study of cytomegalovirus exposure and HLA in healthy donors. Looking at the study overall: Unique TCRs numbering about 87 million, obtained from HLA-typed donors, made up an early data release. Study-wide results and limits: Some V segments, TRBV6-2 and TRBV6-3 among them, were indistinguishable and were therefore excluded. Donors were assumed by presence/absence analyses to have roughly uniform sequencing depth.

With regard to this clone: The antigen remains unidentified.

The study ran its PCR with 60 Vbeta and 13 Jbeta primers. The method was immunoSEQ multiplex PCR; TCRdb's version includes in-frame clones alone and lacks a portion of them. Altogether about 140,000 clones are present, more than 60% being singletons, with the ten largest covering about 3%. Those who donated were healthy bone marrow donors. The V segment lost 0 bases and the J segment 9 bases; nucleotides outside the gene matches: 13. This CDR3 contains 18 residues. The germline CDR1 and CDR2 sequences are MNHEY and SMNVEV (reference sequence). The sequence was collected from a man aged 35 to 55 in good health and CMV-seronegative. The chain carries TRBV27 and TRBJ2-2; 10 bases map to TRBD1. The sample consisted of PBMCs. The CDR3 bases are TGTGCCAGCAGTTTATCTCCCGGGGGACAGGGGCCCCGCAGGGAGCTGTTTTTT. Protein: CASSLSPGGQGPRRELFF.